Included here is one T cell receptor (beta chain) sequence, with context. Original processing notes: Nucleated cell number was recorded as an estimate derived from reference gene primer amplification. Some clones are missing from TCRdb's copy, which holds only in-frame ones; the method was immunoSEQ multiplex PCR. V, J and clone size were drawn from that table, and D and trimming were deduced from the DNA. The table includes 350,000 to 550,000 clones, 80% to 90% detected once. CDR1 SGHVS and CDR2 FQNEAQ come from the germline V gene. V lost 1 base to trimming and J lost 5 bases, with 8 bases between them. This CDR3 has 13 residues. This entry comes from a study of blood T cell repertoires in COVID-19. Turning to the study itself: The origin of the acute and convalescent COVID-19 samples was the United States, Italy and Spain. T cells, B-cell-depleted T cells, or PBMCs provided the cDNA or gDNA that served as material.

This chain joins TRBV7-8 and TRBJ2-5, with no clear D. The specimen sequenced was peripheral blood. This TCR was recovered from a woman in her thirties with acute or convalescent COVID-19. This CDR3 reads CASSLGLGETQYF. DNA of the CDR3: TGTGCCAGCAGCTTAGGGTTGGGCGAGACCCAGTACTTC.